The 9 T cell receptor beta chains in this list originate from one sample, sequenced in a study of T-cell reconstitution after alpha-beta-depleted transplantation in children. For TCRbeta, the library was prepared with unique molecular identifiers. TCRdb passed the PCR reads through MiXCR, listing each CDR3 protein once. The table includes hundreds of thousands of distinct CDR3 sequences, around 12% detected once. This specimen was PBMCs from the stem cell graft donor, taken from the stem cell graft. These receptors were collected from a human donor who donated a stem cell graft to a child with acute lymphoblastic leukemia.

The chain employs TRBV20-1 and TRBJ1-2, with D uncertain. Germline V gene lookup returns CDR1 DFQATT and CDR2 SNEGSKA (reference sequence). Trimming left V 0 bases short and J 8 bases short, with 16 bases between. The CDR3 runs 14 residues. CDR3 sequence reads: CSAREARSLGGYTF. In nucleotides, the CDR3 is TGCAGTGCTAGAGAAGCCAGGAGCCTTGGGGGCTACACCTTC.

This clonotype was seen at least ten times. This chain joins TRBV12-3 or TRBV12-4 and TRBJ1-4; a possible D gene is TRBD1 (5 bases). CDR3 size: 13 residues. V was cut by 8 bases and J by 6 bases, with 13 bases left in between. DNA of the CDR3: TGTGCCAGCCGAGCGGGGGTGGATGAAAAACTGTTTTTT. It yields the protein CASRAGVDEKLFF.

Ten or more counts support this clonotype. CDR3 DNA sequence: TGTGCCAGCAGCCAAGATTCCCGGGGAGGGGGTGAGCAGTTCTTC. Translating it yields CASSQDSRGGGEQFF. The rearrangement uses TRBV4-2 and TRBJ2-1, with a tentative D call TRBD2 (7 bases). CDR1 is LGHNA and CDR2 is YNFKEQ in the germline V gene. The length of the CDR3 is 15 residues. Trimming took 0 bases from V and 9 from J, leaving 15 bases between them.

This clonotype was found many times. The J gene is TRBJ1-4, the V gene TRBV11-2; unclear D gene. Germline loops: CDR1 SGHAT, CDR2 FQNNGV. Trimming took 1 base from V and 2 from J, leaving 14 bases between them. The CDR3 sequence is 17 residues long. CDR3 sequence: CASSLVQSPVTNEKLFF. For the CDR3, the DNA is TGTGCCAGCAGCTTAGTGCAGAGCCCTGTGACTAATGAAAAACTGTTTTTT.

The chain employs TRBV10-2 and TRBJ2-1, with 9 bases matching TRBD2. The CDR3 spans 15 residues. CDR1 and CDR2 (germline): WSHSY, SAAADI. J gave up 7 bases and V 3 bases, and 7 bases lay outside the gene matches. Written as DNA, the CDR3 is TGCGCCAGCAGTGAAGCGGGGGGATCTTGGAATGAGCAGTTCTTC. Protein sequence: CASSEAGGSWNEQFF.

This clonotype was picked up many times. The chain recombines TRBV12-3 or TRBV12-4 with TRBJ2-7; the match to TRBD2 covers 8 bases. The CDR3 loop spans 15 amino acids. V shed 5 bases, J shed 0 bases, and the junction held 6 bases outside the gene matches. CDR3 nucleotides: TGTGCCAGCAGTGTACTAGCGGTTAGCTCCTACGAGCAGTACTTC. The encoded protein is CASSVLAVSSYEQYF.

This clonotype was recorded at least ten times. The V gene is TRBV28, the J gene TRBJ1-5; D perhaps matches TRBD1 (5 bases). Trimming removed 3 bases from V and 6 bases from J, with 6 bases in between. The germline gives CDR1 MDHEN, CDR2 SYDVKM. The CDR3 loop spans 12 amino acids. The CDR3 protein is CASSFGGQPQHF. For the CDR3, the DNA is TGTGCCAGCAGTTTTGGGGGTCAGCCCCAGCATTTT.

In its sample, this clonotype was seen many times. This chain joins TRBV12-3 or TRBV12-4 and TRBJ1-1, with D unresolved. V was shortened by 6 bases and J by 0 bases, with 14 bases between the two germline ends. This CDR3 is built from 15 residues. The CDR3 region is CASRRLGRMNTEAFF. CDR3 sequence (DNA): TGTGCCAGCAGGCGACTCGGGAGAATGAACACTGAAGCTTTCTTT.

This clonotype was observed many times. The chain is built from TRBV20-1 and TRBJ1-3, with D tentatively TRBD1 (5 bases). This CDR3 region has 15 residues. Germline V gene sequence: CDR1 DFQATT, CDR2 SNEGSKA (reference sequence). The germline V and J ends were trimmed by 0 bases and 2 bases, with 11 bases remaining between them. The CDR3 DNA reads TGCAGTGCTAGAGACATGACAGACGCTGGAAACACCATATATTTT. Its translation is CSARDMTDAGNTIYF.